A single sample gave rise to the 16 T cell receptor beta chains below, sequenced in a study of shared clonotypes between healthy human individuals. TCRdb keeps only in-frame clones here, not all; method: immunoSEQ multiplex PCR. The sample records hundreds of thousands of clones, 74% being singletons. The sample comprised memory CD4+ T cells sorted from blood. Described subset: CD45RA-negative fraction. Receptors originate from a woman in her twenties or thirties in good health.

This clone has at least ten counts. The chain carries TRBV19 and TRBJ1-5; 8 bases map to TRBD1. V was pared by 7 bases and J by 1 base, with 3 bases of the junction left unmatched. The CDR3 totals 14 residues. From germline, CDR1 is LNHDA and CDR2 SQIVND (reference sequence). CDR3 sequence (DNA): TGTGCCAGTAATCAGGGGGCGAGCAATCAGCCCCAGCATTTT. This codes for CASNQGASNQPQHF.

The chain recombines TRBV6-1 with TRBJ2-3; 9 bases are shared with TRBD2. Germline-derived CDR1 and CDR2 are MNHNS and SASEGT. This CDR3 has 16 residues. Unmatched junction bases numbered 5, after V lost 2 bases and J lost 2 bases. The CDR3 spells CASSEHLAGLTDTQYF. The CDR3 DNA follows: TGTGCCAGCAGTGAACACCTAGCGGGGCTCACAGATACGCAGTATTTT.

The chain joins TRBV27 to TRBJ2-7; 7 nucleotides agree with TRBD2. The V gene end was trimmed by 6 bases and the J gene end by 3 bases; junction bases not matched to a gene: 11. The CDR3 runs 15 residues. CDR1 is MNHEY and CDR2 is SMNVEV in the germline V gene (reference sequence). The DNA for the CDR3 is TGTGCCAGCAGCCCACAAATAGCGGGTGGCTACGAGCAGTACTTC. This codes for CASSPQIAGGYEQYF.

This clone occurred once. The chain uses TRBV5-4 and TRBJ2-7, with D possibly matching TRBD2 (6 bases). V lost 1 base to trimming and J lost 1 base, with 12 bases between them. Per germline, CDR1 SGHNT and CDR2 YYREEE (reference sequence). The CDR3 is 15 residues long. CDR3 sequence reads: CASSLRDLGSYEQYF. The DNA of the CDR3 is TGTGCCAGCAGCTTGAGGGACTTAGGGTCCTACGAGCAGTACTTC.

This clone has just a few counts. The same CDR3 is also encoded by other DNA sequences in this sample. This chain connects TRBV28 to TRBJ1-1, with unresolved D. Trimming took 7 bases from V and 1 from J, leaving 4 bases between them. CDR1 and CDR2 (germline): MDHEN, SYDVKM. The CDR3 runs 11 residues. The CDR3 here is CASKENTEAFF. CDR3 in DNA: TGTGCCAGCAAGGAGAACACTGAAGCTTTCTTT.

V gene TRBV4-2 combines with J gene TRBJ2-1; D may be TRBD2 (6 bases). This CDR3 comprises 16 residues. The germline V gene encodes CDR1 LGHNA and CDR2 YNFKEQ. Trimming left V 4 bases short and J 4 bases short, with 17 bases between. The CDR3 region has the DNA TGTGCCAGCAGCCCCGGGAGCGGTGGGAGATACAATGAGCAGTTCTTC. Encoded protein: CASSPGSGGRYNEQFF.

The chain is built from TRBV7-8 and TRBJ1-5; a weak D match, TRBD1 (6 bases). The CDR3 sequence is 14 residues long. Germline loops: CDR1 SGHVS, CDR2 FQNEAQ. Between the trimmed V and J ends, which lost 5 bases and 0 bases, there was a span of 8 bases. CDR3 in amino acids: CASSRTVSNQPQHF. CDR3 nucleotides: TGTGCCAGCAGCCGGACAGTTAGCAATCAGCCCCAGCATTTT.

The chain recombines TRBV4-1 with TRBJ1-4; maybe TRBD1 (5 bases). Germline V gene data show CDR1 as MGHRA and CDR2 as YSYEKL. Deletions cut 0 bases from V and 7 bases from J, with 9 bases between. The CDR3 is made up of 14 amino acids. CDR3 loop: CASSQEGVFEKLFF. CDR3 nucleotides: TGCGCCAGCAGCCAAGAGGGGGTCTTTGAAAAACTGTTTTTT.

This sequence joins TRBV7-9 and TRBJ2-7, with D hard to call. CDR3 length: 13 residues. Deletions cut 3 bases from V and 5 bases from J, with 11 bases between. Germline CDR1 and CDR2: SEHNR and FQNEAQ (reference sequence). The CDR3 protein is CASSLLGRDEQYF. CDR3 coding DNA: TGTGCCAGCAGCTTGTTAGGGCGCGACGAGCAGTACTTC. The full variable domain, its missing parts supplied by reference TRBV7-9 and TRBJ2-7, is DTGVSQNPRHKITKRGQNVTFRCDPISEHNRLYWYRQTLGQGPEFLTYFQNEAQLEKSRLLSDRFSAERPKGSFSTLEIQRTEQGDSAMYLCASSLLGRDEQYFGPGTRLTVT.

The V gene is TRBV4-1, the J gene TRBJ1-5, with D tentatively TRBD1 (6 bases). The CDR3 loop spans 15 amino acids. Germline lookup yields CDR1 MGHRA and CDR2 YSYEKL. V gave up 3 bases and J gave up 4 bases, with 13 bases separating them. CDR3 residues: CASSHPAQGNQPQHF. In nucleotides, the CDR3 is TGCGCCAGCAGCCACCCTGCACAGGGAAATCAGCCCCAGCATTTT.

The rearrangement joins TRBV29-1 to TRBJ2-2, with D perhaps TRBD1 (6 bases). The V gene's germline CDR1 is SQVTM and CDR2 ANQGSEA. The CDR3 has 14 residues. The V and J ends lost 4 bases and 2 bases respectively, with 11 bases between them. The CDR3 DNA follows: TGCAGCGTTGTTGGGACACATAACACCGGGGAGCTGTTTTTT. It encodes CSVVGTHNTGELFF.

This chain uses TRBV9 with TRBJ1-3; 10 nucleotides match TRBD1. The germline gives CDR1 SGDLS, CDR2 YYNGEE. This CDR3 spans 17 amino acids. Germline trimming cut 0 bases from V and 3 bases from J; bases unmatched to any gene: 6. The CDR3 loop reads CASSVESGQGLGNTIYF. CDR3 nucleotide sequence: TGTGCCAGCAGCGTAGAATCGGGACAGGGGCTTGGAAACACCATATATTTT. Variable domain in full (rest from reference TRBV9 and TRBJ1-3): DSGVTQTPKHLITATGQRVTLRCSPRSGDLSVYWYQQSLDQGLQFLIQYYNGEERAKGNILERFSAQQFPDLHSELNLSSLELGDSALYFCASSVESGQGLGNTIYFGEGSWLTVV.

This clone showed up just a few times. The chain links TRBV5-1 to TRBJ2-1; 11 nucleotides match TRBD2. The CDR3 has 17 amino acids. The trim removed 0 bases at V and 8 bases at J, leaving 10 bases unmatched. Looked up from germline, CDR1 is SGHRS and CDR2 is YFSETQ. The CDR3: CASSLGQLAGAGDEQFF. CDR3 nucleotides: TGCGCCAGCAGCTTGGGTCAACTAGCGGGAGCGGGCGATGAGCAGTTCTTC.

This rearrangement joins TRBV6-6 to TRBJ2-7, with unresolved D. The V end was cut by 6 bases, the J end by 3 bases, with 6 bases between. The CDR3 length is 11 residues. Germline CDR1 and CDR2: MNHNY and SVGAGI (reference sequence). The CDR3, as DNA: TGTGCCAGCAGAGGACGCTACGAGCAGTACTTC. Translation: CASRGRYEQYF.

For this clone: Other DNA sequences of this sample code for an identical CDR3. The V call is TRBV30, the J call TRBJ1-3; D not resolved. The CDR3 runs 12 residues. CDR1 is GTSNPN and CDR2 is SVGIG in the germline V gene (reference sequence). Trimming left V 2 bases short and J 3 bases short, with 5 bases between. The CDR3 reads CAWSRGGNTIYF. CDR3 coding DNA: TGTGCCTGGAGTAGAGGTGGAAACACCATATATTTT.

This clone has a handful of counts. V usage is TRBV7-2 and J usage is TRBJ2-3; a weak D match, TRBD1 (5 bases). Deletions cut 5 bases from V and 2 bases from J, with 11 bases between. Germline V gene data show CDR1 as SGHTA and CDR2 as FQGNSA. The CDR3 length is 14 residues. The CDR3, as DNA: TGTGCCAGCAGCCCCCGACAGACCACAGATACGCAGTATTTT. It translates to CASSPRQTTDTQYF.